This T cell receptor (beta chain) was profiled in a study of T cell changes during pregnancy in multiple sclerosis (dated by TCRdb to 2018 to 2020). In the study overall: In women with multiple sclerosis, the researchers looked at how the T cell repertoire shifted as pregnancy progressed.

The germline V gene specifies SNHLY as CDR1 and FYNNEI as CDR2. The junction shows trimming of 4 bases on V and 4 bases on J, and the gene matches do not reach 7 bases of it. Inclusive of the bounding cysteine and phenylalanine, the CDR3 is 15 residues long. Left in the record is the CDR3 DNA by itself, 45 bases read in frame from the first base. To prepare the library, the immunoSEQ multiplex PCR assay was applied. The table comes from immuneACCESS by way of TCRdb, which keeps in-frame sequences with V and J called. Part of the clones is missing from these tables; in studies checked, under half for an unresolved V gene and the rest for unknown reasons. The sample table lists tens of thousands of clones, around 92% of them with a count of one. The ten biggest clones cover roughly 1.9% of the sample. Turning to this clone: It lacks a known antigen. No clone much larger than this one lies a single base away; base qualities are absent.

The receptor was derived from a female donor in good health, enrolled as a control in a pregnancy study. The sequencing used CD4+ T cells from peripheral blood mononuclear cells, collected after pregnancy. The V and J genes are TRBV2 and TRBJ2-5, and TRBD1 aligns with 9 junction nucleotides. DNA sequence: TGTGCCAGCAGTGTCCGGACAGGGGTGATAGAGACCCAGTACTTC. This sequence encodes CASSVRTGVIETQYF.